These T cell receptor beta chains were read from a single sample in a study of T-cell reconstitution after alpha-beta-depleted transplantation in children. One entry per CDR3 protein results from TCRdb running MiXCR on the PCR reads. Here the sample spans over 300,000 distinct CDR3 sequences, 10% being singletons. Material: PBMCs from the stem cell graft donor, obtained from the stem cell graft. The source is a human donor who donated a stem cell graft to a child with acute lymphoblastic leukemia. Each CDR3 is given with its conserved first and last residue. A D gene is named only where the DNA matches it firmly. Size is stated for part of the rows, as once, few or many counts, or as a class when the clone is expanded.

>NA|many|TRBV15|TRBJ1-4
TGTGCCACCAGCAGAGATCTCGACCCCCAAGAGGAAAAACTGTTTTTT
CATSRDLDPQEEKLFF
>NA|few|TRBV27|TRBJ1-6
TGTGCCAGCAGTTTAGAACGGCAGAATTCACCCCTCCACTTT
CASSLERQNSPLHF
>TRBD2|NA|TRBV24-1|TRBJ2-7
TGTGCCACCAGTGATACACCTAGCGGGAGGATATACGAGCAGTACTTC
CATSDTPSGRIYEQYF
>NA|NA|TRBV28|TRBJ2-3
TGTGCCAGCATGCTAGCGTCATTGGGAGATACGCAGTATTTT
CASMLASLGDTQYF
>NA|NA|TRBV7-3|TRBJ2-1
TGTGCCAGCAGCCACCAACGAGGGTCTGAGCAGTTCTTC
CASSHQRGSEQFF
>TRBD2|many|TRBV10-3|TRBJ2-7
TGTGCCATCATGGGGGGGAGAGCGGGCACCTACGAGCAGTACTTC
CAIMGGRAGTYEQYF
>TRBD2|few|TRBV7-2|TRBJ2-1
TGTGCCAGCAGCTTTCCGGCGGGAGTTTCGGATGAGCAGTTCTTC
CASSFPAGVSDEQFF
>TRBD1|many|TRBV12-3/TRBV12-4|TRBJ2-3
TGTGCCAGCAGTCCAGGACAGGGCACTGGCACAGATACGCAGTATTTT
CASSPGQGTGTDTQYF
>TRBD2|NA|TRBV28|TRBJ2-7
TGTGCCAGCAAGGAAGGCGGGAGGACCTCCTACGAGCAGTACTTC
CASKEGGRTSYEQYF
>TRBD2|NA|TRBV6-2/TRBV6-3|TRBJ2-5
TGTGCCAGCAGTTACGTCCCGGGACTAGCGGTTCCCGTGGGGGAAGAGACCCAGTACTTC
CASSYVPGLAVPVGEETQYF
>TRBD1|few|TRBV20-1|TRBJ1-2
TGCAGTGCTCCTAACCTCGAACAGGGGATAGGGTATGGCTACACCTTC
CSAPNLEQGIGYGYTF
>NA|NA|TRBV5-4|TRBJ1-5
TGTGCCAGCAGCTTGGGTGGGCAGTACAATCAGCCCCAGCATTTT
CASSLGGQYNQPQHF
>TRBD1|few|TRBV7-2|TRBJ1-1
TGTGCCAGCACTACGACAGGGCGGTACACTGAAGCTTTCTTT
CASTTTGRYTEAFF
>NA|NA|TRBV7-9|TRBJ2-5
TGTGCCAGCAGCTACGCCGGGAGAGAGACCCAGTACTTC
CASSYAGRETQYF
>NA|NA|TRBV21-1|TRBJ2-6
TGTGCCAGCAGCGACTCTGGGGCCAACGGCCTGACTTTC
CASSDSGANGLTF
>TRBD2|NA|TRBV5-1|TRBJ2-1
TGCGCCAGCAGCCAAACCGGGACTAGCGGGAGGGGGAATGAGCAGTTCTTC
CASSQTGTSGRGNEQFF
>TRBD2|few|TRBV7-2|TRBJ2-2
TGTGCCAGCAGCTTAGGCCCGGGGGGCACCGGGGAGCTGTTTTTT
CASSLGPGGTGELFF
>TRBD1|NA|TRBV7-9|TRBJ1-5
TGTGCCAGCAGTCCCATAGAGGGGGCCCGTCAGCCCCAGCATTTT
CASSPIEGARQPQHF
>TRBD2|NA|TRBV20-1|TRBJ2-2
TGCAGTGCTAGTTCTCGGGAGGGCCAATTCGGGGAGCTGTTTTTT
CSASSREGQFGELFF
>NA|NA|TRBV7-9|TRBJ2-2
TGTGCCAGCCCGGCGGGGGGGGAGCTGTTTTTT
CASPAGGELFF
>TRBD1|few|TRBV6-5|TRBJ2-5
TGTGCCAGCAGTTACTCGCCGGGACAGGGGCAAGAGACCCAGTACTTC
CASSYSPGQGQETQYF
>TRBD1|NA|TRBV7-9|TRBJ2-7
TGTGCCAGCAGCTACCGGGACAGAACCTACGAGCAGTACTTC
CASSYRDRTYEQYF
>TRBD2|few|TRBV7-2|TRBJ2-1
TGTGCCAGCAGCTTTGAGCGGGAGGGGGAGCAGTTCTTC
CASSFEREGEQFF
>NA|few|TRBV20-1|TRBJ2-5
TGCAGGGAAGAGACCCAGTACTTC
CREETQYF
>NA|few|TRBV10-3|TRBJ2-5
TGTGCCATCAGTGGGAACGGTCTTGCCCAAGAGACCCAGTACTTC
CAISGNGLAQETQYF